The sequence of this T cell receptor (beta chain) was determined in a study of HIV-infected children after antiretroviral therapy interruption. At the level of the study: For the interruption arm, samples span week 0 through about 3 years after study end. Continuous-treatment samples came from weeks 0, 48 and 150. Points from the study as a whole: Minor non-naive CD45RA+ populations, like EMRA or stem memory, might contaminate naive sorts.

Germline lookup yields CDR1 SEHNR and CDR2 FQNEAQ (reference sequence). The ends were cut back, 5 bases at V and 4 bases at J, with 8 bases in the middle. This CDR3 has 12 amino acids. Described treatment: PENTA 11 planned treatment interruption arm or continuous ART arm. Participants had taken at least three-drug ART for at least 24 weeks. Unique molecular identifiers were included in an RNA-based 3' RACE TCR library. TCRdb reprocessed the 3' RACE reads via MiXCR and lists one record per CDR3 protein. The data hold about 89,000 distinct CDR3 sequences, with roughly 6.4% observed a single time. The table lists this clonotype with many counts. Its target is not known.

This specimen consisted of CD45RA+ CD4+ T cells from PBMCs, pooled from several time points, obtained from a donor given antiretroviral therapy, either interrupted or continuous. The subset here: naive CD4+ CD45RA+ CD45RO- T cells. This receptor was taken from a pool of human donors with HIV. The chain couples TRBV7-9 to TRBJ1-1; no definite D call. The CDR3 DNA follows: TGTGCCAGCAGCGTCGAGGGCACTGAAGCTTTCTTT. Translated: CASSVEGTEAFF.